This T cell receptor beta chain derives from a study of T-cell memory formation after mild COVID-19. Findings of the study overall: Clones that contracted from day 15 to 85 had balanced CD4/CD8; later expanders were CD4+ biased. CD4+ contracting clones were mainly CM and EM; CD8+ ones, EMRA.

J lost 2 bases, V lost 4 bases, and 10 bases had no gene match. The CDR3 is 16 residues long. Each CDR3 protein is one row after TCRdb ran MiXCR on the 5' RACE reads. The sample includes roughly 560,000 distinct CDR3 sequences, about a fifth of them seen just once. The sample holds a few counts of this clonotype. As yet, its antigen is unknown. The receptor's source is an adult woman who had mild COVID-19 (a few samples of this study predate the infection). Cell type and time point are not known. Material: PBMCs or a T cell subset sorted from them (not recorded which). The rearrangement links TRBV12-3 or TRBV12-4 to TRBJ1-1, with TRBD1 identical over 7 bases. The CDR3 DNA reads TGTGCCAGCAGTTCCACAGGGGCCGGGACCAACACTGAAGCTTTCTTT. Amino acids: CASSSTGAGTNTEAFF.